A selection of T cell receptor beta chains follows, all from one sample in a study of T cell changes during pregnancy in multiple sclerosis. The assay was immunoSEQ multiplex PCR, and TCRdb's table has in-frame clones only and misses some. The repertoire holds around 61,000 clones, about 93% seen once, with 1.4% to 1.5% in the top ten. Here the sequenced sample was peripheral blood, taken in the third trimester of pregnancy. The receptors here all came from a female donor in good health, enrolled as a control in a pregnancy study. Each CDR3 is given with its conserved first and last residue. A D gene is named only where the DNA matches it firmly. Where a row states a size, it is once, few, many or the class of an expanded clone; other rows omit it.

j_call d_call v_call clone_size cdr3_aa cdr3_nt
TRBJ2-1 - TRBV7-9 few CASSETSMGNEQFF TGTGCCAGCAGCGAGACTAGTATGGGCAATGAGCAGTTCTTC
TRBJ1-1 - TRBV5-1 - CAGSLEQGARAFF TGCGCCGGCAGCTTGGAGCAGGGCGCGAGGGCTTTCTTT
TRBJ1-2 TRBD1 TRBV15 - CATSKAPGQSNYGYTF TGTGCCACCAGCAAAGCACCGGGACAGTCCAACTATGGCTACACCTTC
TRBJ1-1 TRBD1 TRBV5-1 once CASSLDRGTEAFF TGCGCCAGCAGCCTGGACAGGGGGACTGAAGCTTTCTTT
TRBJ1-2 TRBD1 TRBV4-3 - CASSQEQGALYGYTF TGCGCCAGCAGCCAAGAACAGGGGGCTCTCTATGGCTACACCTTC
TRBJ2-2 - TRBV9 - CASSVGAESGGELFF TGTGCCAGCAGCGTAGGAGCCGAATCCGGCGGGGAGCTGTTTTTT
TRBJ2-7 TRBD2 TRBV2 once CASSDGLASLEQYF TGTGCCAGCAGTGATGGACTAGCGTCCCTCGAGCAGTACTTC
TRBJ1-2 - TRBV5-1 - CASARRTQGDGYTF TGCGCCAGCGCCCGACGAACGCAGGGTGATGGCTACACCTTC
TRBJ2-3 TRBD1 TRBV25-1 once CASRSVRTGEWDTQYF TGTGCCAGCAGATCGGTGCGGACAGGAGAGTGGGATACGCAGTATTTT
TRBJ2-3 - TRBV4-1 - CASSPSGTDTQYF TGCGCCAGCAGCCCCTCTGGCACAGATACGCAGTATTTT